A selection of T cell receptor beta chains follows, all from one sample in a study of blood T cell repertoires in COVID-19. The data were produced by immunoSEQ multiplex PCR, yet TCRdb's version contains in-frame clones alone and is incomplete. The sample has approximately 250,000 clones; approximately 90% are singletons. The sequenced material came from PBMCs or T cells enriched from blood (not recorded which). The receptors derive from a middle-aged man who had been exposed to COVID-19. CDR3s include the opening cysteine and the closing phenylalanine or tryptophan. D genes are given only for firm matches. Only some rows state a clone size, as once, few, many or a class for expanded clones.

>NA|TRBV5-1|NA|TRBJ1-6
TGCGCCAGCAGCACCGACAGAACAGATAATTCACCCCTCCACTTT
CASSTDRTDNSPLHF
>once|TRBV27|NA|TRBJ1-4
TGTGCCAGCAGTTTGAAGTCTATAGCGGGGCGGAGGGGGGAAAAACTGTTTTTT
CASSLKSIAGRRGEKLFF
>once|TRBV19|TRBD1|TRBJ2-7
TGTGCCAGTAGTATAGGGACAGGGAGCTCCTACGAGCAGTACTTC
CASSIGTGSSYEQYF
>NA|TRBV10-3|NA|TRBJ2-1
TGTGCCATCAGTGAGGTCAACCGGGACAATGAGCAGTTCTTC
CAISEVNRDNEQFF
>NA|TRBV5-1|TRBD1|TRBJ1-1
TGCGCCAGCAGCCTGACCCTGACAGGGACGAACACTGAAGCTTTCTTT
CASSLTLTGTNTEAFF
>NA|TRBV11-2|TRBD1|TRBJ1-6
TGTGCCAGCAGCTTTTCTCAGGGGGGCAATTCACCCCTCCACTTT
CASSFSQGGNSPLHF
>NA|TRBV27|TRBD1|TRBJ1-1
TGTGCCAGCAGTCCCAACAGGGGGCCAAGGAGAGCTTTCTTT
CASSPNRGPRRAFF
>NA|TRBV27|TRBD1|TRBJ1-4
TGTGCCAGCAGTTTCACGCAGGGGGCGCTTGGTGAAAAACTGTTTTTT
CASSFTQGALGEKLFF
>NA|TRBV13|NA|TRBJ2-3
TGTGCAAGTCGAACGGTCCCGGGAGCAGATACGCAGTATTTT
CASRTVPGADTQYF
>NA|TRBV2|NA|TRBJ2-3
TGTGCCAGCAGTGAAGGGCGGGGCCCAGATACGCAGTATTTT
CASSEGRGPDTQYF
>NA|TRBV27|TRBD1|TRBJ2-7
TGTGCCAGCAGTTCGTCGGGACAGGGGGCGCTTCGAGGAGAGCAGTACTTC
CASSSSGQGALRGEQYF
>once|TRBV2|NA|TRBJ2-7
TGTGCCAGCAGTGAAACGTCAGGGGCCTACGAGCAGTACTTC
CASSETSGAYEQYF
>NA|TRBV3-1/TRBV3-2|TRBD2|TRBJ2-4
TGTGCCAGCAGCCAAGCAGCCGGGACTAGCGGCATTCAGTACTTC
CASSQAAGTSGIQYF
>once|TRBV9|TRBD2|TRBJ2-2
TGTGCCAGCAGCCCCAGCGGGAGCGACACCGGGGAGCTGTTTTTT
CASSPSGSDTGELFF
>NA|TRBV11-2|NA|TRBJ2-5
TGTGCCAGCAGCTTCTTTACGGGGACACAAGAGACCCAGTACTTC
CASSFFTGTQETQYF
>once|TRBV27|NA|TRBJ1-2
TGTGCCAGCAGTTCCTATGGATTCGGGGGCTACACCTTC
CASSSYGFGGYTF
>NA|TRBV7-3|NA|TRBJ1-1
TGTGCCAGCAGCTCCTCAGGGGAGGGTGTAGCTTTCTTT
CASSSSGEGVAFF
>NA|TRBV28|NA|TRBJ1-2
TGTGCCAGCAGCCCTCATGAGACTGCCTATGGCTACACCTTC
CASSPHETAYGYTF
>NA|TRBV7-9|TRBD1|TRBJ2-2
TGTGCCAGCAGCTTGGCCGGGACAGGGGCTCGTACCGGGGAGCTGTTTTTT
CASSLAGTGARTGELFF
>NA|TRBV9|NA|TRBJ1-3
TGTGCCAGCAGTAAGGTATGGGGCACGGGAAACACCATATATTTT
CASSKVWGTGNTIYF
>NA|TRBV27|TRBD2|TRBJ2-7
TGTGCCAGCACCTTAACGGCGGGAGGGCCCTACGAGCAGTACTTC
CASTLTAGGPYEQYF
>NA|TRBV28|NA|TRBJ1-2
TGTGCCAGCAGTTTCCTGGTCAGTCCGGGGTTTAACTATGGCTACACCTTC
CASSFLVSPGFNYGYTF
>NA|TRBV27|NA|TRBJ2-1
TGTGCCAGCAGTTTATCCGCGGCCGGGTACAATGAGCAGTTCTTC
CASSLSAAGYNEQFF
>NA|TRBV28|NA|TRBJ2-7
TGTGCCAGCAGTGCGGACTACGAGCAGTACTTC
CASSADYEQYF
>NA|TRBV9|NA|TRBJ2-1
TGTGCCAGCAGCCCCAGGTACAATGAGCAGTTCTTC
CASSPRYNEQFF
>NA|TRBV27|TRBD2|TRBJ2-2
TGTGCCAGCAGTAGGGGACTAGCGGAGGCACTGGCGAACACCGGGGAGCTGTTTTTT
CASSRGLAEALANTGELFF
>NA|TRBV28|TRBD2|TRBJ2-5
TGTGCCAGCAGTCCCTTGGGAGGACTAGCGACATACGGGACCCAGTACTTC
CASSPLGGLATYGTQYF
>NA|TRBV11-3|NA|TRBJ2-2
TGTGCCAGCAGCCCGGGGGTTGGTCTTACATCGAACACCGGGGAGCTGTTTTTT
CASSPGVGLTSNTGELFF
>once|TRBV5-1|TRBD1|TRBJ2-5
TGCGCCAGCGCCGGACAGGGGGAGACCCAGTACTTC
CASAGQGETQYF
>NA|TRBV5-1|TRBD1|TRBJ1-2
TGCGCCAGCAGCTTGGCGCAGGGGGCTTTGTATGGCTACACCTTC
CASSLAQGALYGYTF
>NA|TRBV5-1|TRBD2|TRBJ2-7
TGCGCCAGCAGCTGGTCTTCCGGGACTAGCACGATCGAGCAGTACTTC
CASSWSSGTSTIEQYF
>NA|TRBV2|TRBD2|TRBJ2-2
TGTGCCAGCAGTGGGGGTCCGAGGGAGGGGACCGGGGAGCTGTTTTTT
CASSGGPREGTGELFF
>NA|TRBV25-1|NA|TRBJ1-6
TGTGCCAGCAGTGAAACTTTTAATTCACCCCTCCACTTT
CASSETFNSPLHF
>NA|TRBV3-1/TRBV3-2|NA|TRBJ1-5
TGTGCCAGTAGCGGCCCCAGCCAAGGCGGAGACAATCAGCCCCAGCATTTT
CASSGPSQGGDNQPQHF
>NA|TRBV4-2|TRBD1|TRBJ1-5
TGTGCCAGCAGCCAAGACCCGGGACAGGGGGCGAGTCAGCCCCAGCATTTT
CASSQDPGQGASQPQHF
>NA|TRBV19|NA|TRBJ1-1
TGTGCCAGTAGTTCTACAGGGAGCCGAGCTTTCTTT
CASSSTGSRAFF
>NA|TRBV7-9|NA|TRBJ1-4
TGTGCCAGCAGCTTCGATGAAAAACTGTTTTTT
CASSFDEKLFF
>NA|TRBV30|NA|TRBJ2-5
TGTGCCTGGAGTGAGAGCCAAGAGACCCAGTACTTC
CAWSESQETQYF
>NA|TRBV2|TRBD1|TRBJ2-7
TGTGCCAGCAGGTGGGACAGGGGTTACGAGCAGTACTTC
CASRWDRGYEQYF
>NA|TRBV6-4|TRBD2|TRBJ2-1
TGTGCCACCTCCGGGACTACCTACAATGAGCAGTTCTTC
CATSGTTYNEQFF
>NA|TRBV7-9|TRBD2|TRBJ2-4
TGTGCCAGCAGCCCTCTAGCGGAGGAAAACATTCAGTACTTC
CASSPLAEENIQYF
>few|TRBV5-4|NA|TRBJ2-3
TGTGCCAGCAGCTCGGTCACAGATACGCAGTATTTT
CASSSVTDTQYF
>NA|TRBV30|NA|TRBJ2-2
TGTGCCTGGAGTCCGGGTTGGTCCGGGGAGCTGTTTTTT
CAWSPGWSGELFF
>NA|TRBV28|NA|TRBJ1-4
TGTGCCAGCGGGTTAGGGGGGGTTAGGGAAAAACTGTTTTTT
CASGLGGVREKLFF
>NA|TRBV28|TRBD1|TRBJ1-5
TGTGCCAGCAGTTCGGGACAGGAAAATAGCAATCAGCCCCAGCATTTT
CASSSGQENSNQPQHF
>NA|TRBV7-6|TRBD1|TRBJ1-2
TGTGCCAGCAGTTCGGGACAGGCCTATGGCTACACCTTC
CASSSGQAYGYTF
>NA|TRBV7-9|NA|TRBJ2-1
TGTGCCAGCAGCCGAGAGGCGGCCTACAATGAGCAGTTCTTC
CASSREAAYNEQFF
>NA|TRBV6-5|NA|TRBJ1-5
TGTGCCAGCAGTACCAGGGGCAGCAGCAATCAGCCCCAGCATTTT
CASSTRGSSNQPQHF
>NA|TRBV7-9|NA|TRBJ2-7
TGTGCCAGCAGCTTAGGGGGGGTAGACGAGCAGTACTTC
CASSLGGVDEQYF
>NA|TRBV27|TRBD1|TRBJ1-5
TGTGCCAGCAGATCGACAGGGGGATATAGCAATCAGCCCCAGCATTTT
CASRSTGGYSNQPQHF
>NA|TRBV20-1|TRBD2|TRBJ2-2
TGCAGTGCTAGTACTAGCGGGAGGTTAATCGGGGAGCTGTTTTTT
CSASTSGRLIGELFF
>NA|TRBV29-1|NA|TRBJ1-2
TGCAGCGTTGAAGATCGTCGGGATGGCTACACCTTC
CSVEDRRDGYTF
>NA|TRBV5-5|NA|TRBJ2-7
TGTGCCAGCAGCTTGGTGTTTATGGGCAGCTACGAGCAGTACTTC
CASSLVFMGSYEQYF
>NA|TRBV6-5|TRBD1|TRBJ1-5
TGTGCCAGCAGCCGGGACAGGGTAAATCAGCCCCAGCATTTT
CASSRDRVNQPQHF